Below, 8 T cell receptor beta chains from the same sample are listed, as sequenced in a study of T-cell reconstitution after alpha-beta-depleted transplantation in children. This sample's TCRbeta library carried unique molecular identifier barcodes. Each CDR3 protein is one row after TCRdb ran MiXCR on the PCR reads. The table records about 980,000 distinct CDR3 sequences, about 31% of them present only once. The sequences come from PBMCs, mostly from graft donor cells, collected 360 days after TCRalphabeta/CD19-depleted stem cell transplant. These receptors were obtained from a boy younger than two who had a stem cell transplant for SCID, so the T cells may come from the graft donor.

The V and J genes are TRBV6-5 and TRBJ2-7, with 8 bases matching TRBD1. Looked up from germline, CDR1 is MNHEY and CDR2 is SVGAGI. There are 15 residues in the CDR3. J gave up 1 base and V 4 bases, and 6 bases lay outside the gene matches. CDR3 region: CASSSPGQASYEQYF. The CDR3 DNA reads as TGTGCCAGCAGTTCACCGGGACAGGCGTCCTACGAGCAGTACTTC.

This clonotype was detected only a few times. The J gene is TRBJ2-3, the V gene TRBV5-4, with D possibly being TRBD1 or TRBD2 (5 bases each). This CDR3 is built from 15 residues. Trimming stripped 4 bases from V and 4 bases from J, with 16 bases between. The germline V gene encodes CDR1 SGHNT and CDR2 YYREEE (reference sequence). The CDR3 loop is CASSRVGAYADTQYF. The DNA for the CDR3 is TGTGCCAGCAGCCGAGTCGGGGCATACGCAGATACGCAGTATTTT.

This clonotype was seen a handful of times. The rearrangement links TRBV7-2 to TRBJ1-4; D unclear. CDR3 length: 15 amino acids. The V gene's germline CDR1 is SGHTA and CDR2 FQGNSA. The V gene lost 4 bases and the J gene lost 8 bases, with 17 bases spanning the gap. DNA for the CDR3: TGTGCCAGCAGCTACCAAGGGAAGGGAATGGAAAAACTGTTTTTT. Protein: CASSYQGKGMEKLFF.

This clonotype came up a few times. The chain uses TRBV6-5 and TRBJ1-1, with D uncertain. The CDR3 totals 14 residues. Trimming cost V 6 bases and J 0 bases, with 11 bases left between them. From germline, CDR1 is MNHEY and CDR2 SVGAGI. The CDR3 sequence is CASSRPDLNTEAFF. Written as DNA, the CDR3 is TGTGCCAGCAGCCGACCCGACTTGAACACTGAAGCTTTCTTT.

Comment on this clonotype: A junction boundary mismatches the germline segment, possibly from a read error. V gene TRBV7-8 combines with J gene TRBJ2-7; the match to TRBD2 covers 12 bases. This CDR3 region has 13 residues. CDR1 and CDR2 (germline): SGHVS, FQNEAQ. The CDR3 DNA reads TGTGCCAGCAGCCCCGAAGGACTAGCGGGGCAAACCTTC. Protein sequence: CASSPEGLAGQTF.

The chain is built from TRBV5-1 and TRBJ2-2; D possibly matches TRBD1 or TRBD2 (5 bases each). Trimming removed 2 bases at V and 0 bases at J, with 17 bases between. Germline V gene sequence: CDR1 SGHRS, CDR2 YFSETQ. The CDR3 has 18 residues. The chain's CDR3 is CASSFRDGSFANTGELFF. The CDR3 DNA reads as TGCGCCAGCAGCTTCCGGGACGGATCATTCGCGAACACCGGGGAGCTGTTTTTT.

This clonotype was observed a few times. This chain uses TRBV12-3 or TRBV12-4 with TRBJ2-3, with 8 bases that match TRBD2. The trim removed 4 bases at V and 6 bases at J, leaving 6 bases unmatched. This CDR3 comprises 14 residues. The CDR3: CASSSGTRIDTQYF. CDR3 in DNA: TGTGCCAGCAGTTCCGGGACTAGGATCGATACGCAGTATTTT.

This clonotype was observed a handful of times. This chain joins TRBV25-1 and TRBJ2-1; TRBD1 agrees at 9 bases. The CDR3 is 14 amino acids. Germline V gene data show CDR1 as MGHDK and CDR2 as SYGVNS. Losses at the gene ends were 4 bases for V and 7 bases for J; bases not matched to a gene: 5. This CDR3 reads CASSVRDRVNEQFF. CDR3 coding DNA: TGTGCCAGCAGTGTTCGGGACAGGGTAAATGAGCAGTTCTTC.